Shown below are 28 T cell receptor beta chains from a single sample sequenced in a study of CD8 T cells in ankylosing spondylitis. TCRdb recomputed calls from the 5' RACE reads with MiXCR, one row per CDR3 protein. The data contain more than 150,000 distinct CDR3 sequences, around a sixth of them singletons. Sequencing used blood, either unsorted or a sorted T cell fraction (not recorded which). Receptors were obtained from a male donor aged 10-30 years with ankylosing spondylitis or in good health (not recorded which).

Ten or more counts support this clonotype. The rearrangement links TRBV11-2 to TRBJ2-3; D remains ambiguous. The CDR3 consists of 12 residues. The V gene's germline CDR1 is SGHAT and CDR2 FQNNGV. V shed 4 bases and J shed 0 bases, with 2 bases lying between them. The CDR3 nucleotides are TGTGCCAGCAGCTCTAGCACAGATACGCAGTATTTT. Translated: CASSSSTDTQYF.

The CDR3 bases are TGCAGTGCTAGGGGACAGTCACCCCTCCACTTT. It yields the protein CSARGQSPLHF. This chain links TRBV20-1 with TRBJ1-6, with TRBD1 matching 7 bases. Per the germline V gene, CDR1 is DFQATT and CDR2 is SNEGSKA (reference sequence). The trim removed 3 bases at V and 10 bases at J, leaving 0 bases unmatched. This CDR3 contains 11 residues.

Only a few counts were recorded for this clonotype. The chain is built from TRBV20-1 and TRBJ2-5; perhaps TRBD2 as D (5 bases). CDR1 and CDR2 from the germline V gene are DFQATT and SNEGSKA (reference sequence). V lost 1 base and J 2 bases, leaving 14 bases between the germline ends. The length of the CDR3 is 15 residues. The CDR3 region has the DNA TGCAGTGCTAGAGGGGAGCGTAGAGAACAAGAGACCCAGTACTTC. It is translated as CSARGERREQETQYF.

This clonotype has at least ten counts. The chain uses TRBV12-3 or TRBV12-4 and TRBJ2-7; 8 bases are shared with TRBD1. There are 14 residues in the CDR3. V trimming: 6 bases; J trimming: 1 base; junction bases outside the gene matches: 5. CDR3 sequence: CASSGQGPSYEQYF. CDR3 coding DNA: TGTGCCAGCAGCGGACAGGGTCCTTCCTACGAGCAGTACTTC.

The chain has TRBV6-4 and TRBJ2-3; TRBD2 matches 10 bases. This CDR3 has 18 amino acids. Germline values: CDR1 MRHNA, CDR2 SNTAGT. V trimming: 4 bases; J trimming: 2 bases; junction bases outside the gene matches: 12. The CDR3 bases are TGTGCCAGCAGTGCCTTAAAGGAGCGGGAGGGAATCACAGATACGCAGTATTTT. The encoded protein is CASSALKEREGITDTQYF.

This clonotype was seen repeatedly, ten times or more. The chain carries TRBV5-1 and TRBJ1-1; no clear D. This CDR3 comprises 14 residues. Trimming pared 0 bases from V and 0 bases from J, leaving 6 bases between. Per the germline V gene, CDR1 is SGHRS and CDR2 is YFSETQ. The CDR3 spells CASSLGAVNTEAFF. CDR3 coding DNA: TGCGCCAGCAGCTTGGGTGCCGTGAACACTGAAGCTTTCTTT.

This clonotype was seen a few times. The chain uses TRBV18 and TRBJ2-7, with no clear D. The CDR3 sequence is 13 residues long. The ends were cut back, 0 bases at V and 0 bases at J, with 3 bases in the middle. Looked up from germline, CDR1 is KGHSH and CDR2 is LQKENI. The CDR3 loop is CASSPPTSYEQYF. The DNA of the CDR3 is TGTGCCAGCTCACCACCGACCTCCTACGAGCAGTACTTC.

The rearrangement uses TRBV10-3 and TRBJ2-1; 11 bases agree with TRBD1. V lost 8 bases and J lost 8; bases outside the gene matches: 8. In germline, CDR1 is ENHRY, CDR2 SYGVKD. The CDR3 has 14 residues. This CDR3 reads CAISGTGGAYEQFF. The DNA for the CDR3 is TGTGCCATCTCGGGGACAGGGGGTGCGTATGAGCAGTTCTTC.

The table lists this clonotype with many counts. The rearrangement links TRBV6-6 to TRBJ2-7; 8 nucleotides line up with TRBD1. Germline trimming cut 7 bases from V and 7 bases from J; bases unmatched to any gene: 15. The CDR3 is made up of 15 amino acids. CDR1 MNHNY and CDR2 SVGAGI come from the germline V gene (reference sequence). The CDR3, as DNA: TGTGCCAGCACTCCCTTGGGACAGGCCTCCCAGGAGCAGTACTTC. It is translated as CASTPLGQASQEQYF.

The V and J genes are TRBV7-8 and TRBJ2-7; 7 nucleotides agree with TRBD2. This CDR3 contains 14 residues. In germline, CDR1 is SGHVS, CDR2 FQNEAQ. The V segment lost 5 bases and the J segment 3 bases; nucleotides outside the gene matches: 7. CDR3 in amino acids: CASSPKRDYYEQYF. CDR3 bases: TGTGCCAGCAGCCCTAAGCGGGACTACTACGAGCAGTACTTC.

This CDR3 reads CASGVAGNPYNEQFF. In DNA, the CDR3 is TGTGCCAGCGGGGTAGCGGGGAATCCCTACAATGAGCAGTTCTTC. This chain uses TRBV6-4 with TRBJ2-1; 8 bases line up with TRBD2. The CDR3 runs 15 residues. Unmatched junction bases numbered 8, after V lost 8 bases and J lost 2 bases. Germline V gene sequence: CDR1 MRHNA, CDR2 SNTAGT.

This clonotype was recorded many times. CDR3 loop: CASSAGSTNEQFF. DNA of the CDR3: TGCGCCAGCAGCGCTGGGAGTACTAATGAGCAGTTCTTC. The chain links TRBV5-1 to TRBJ2-1; a possible D gene is TRBD2 (5 bases). The germline V gene encodes CDR1 SGHRS and CDR2 YFSETQ. Trimming stripped 4 bases from V and 7 bases from J, with 12 bases between. The CDR3 consists of 13 residues.

This clonotype was seen repeatedly, ten times or more. The chain combines TRBV7-9 with TRBJ2-1, with 7 bases that match TRBD2. The CDR3 extends over 18 amino acids. The V segment lost 6 bases and the J segment 1 base; nucleotides outside the gene matches: 15. Germline CDR1 is SEHNR and CDR2 is FQNEAQ (reference sequence). The CDR3 is CASSLAASREGSYNEQFF. The CDR3 nucleotides are TGTGCCAGCAGTCTAGCGGCTTCTCGCGAGGGGTCCTACAATGAGCAGTTCTTC.

This clonotype was seen repeatedly, ten times or more. The chain joins TRBV12-5 to TRBJ2-7, with 8 bases matching TRBD2. Germline-derived CDR1 and CDR2 are LGHNT and FRNRAP. There are 14 residues in the CDR3. V lost 7 bases to trimming and J lost 2 bases; unmatched junction nucleotides: 7. CDR3 nucleotide sequence: TGTGCTAGTGCCCTTACCGGGAGGGCCTACGAGCAGTACTTC. Protein sequence: CASALTGRAYEQYF.

This clonotype was seen at least ten times. The chain recombines TRBV15 with TRBJ2-1; the match to TRBD1 covers 10 bases. The CDR3 consists of 17 residues. The germline V gene encodes CDR1 LNHNV and CDR2 YYDKDF (reference sequence). The V and J ends lost 3 bases and 4 bases, in that order; junction bases with no gene match: 9. The CDR3 DNA reads TGTGCCACCAGCAGGACGCCCGGACAGGGGGGTTACAATGAGCAGTTCTTC. This encodes CATSRTPGQGGYNEQFF.

This clonotype was seen many times. The J gene is TRBJ2-3, the V gene TRBV11-2; D ambiguous. V shed 2 bases and J shed 6 bases, with 12 bases lying between them. There are 14 residues in the CDR3. Per the germline V gene, CDR1 is SGHAT and CDR2 is FQNNGV. CDR3 amino acids: CASSLPWGADTQYF. The CDR3 nucleotides are TGTGCCAGCAGCTTACCTTGGGGTGCGGATACGCAGTATTTT.

Many counts were recorded for this clonotype. The conserved phenylalanine or tryptophan normally closing the CDR3 is absent here, so this likely arose from a read error. The chain combines TRBV6-4 with TRBJ1-5; a possible D gene is TRBD1 (5 bases). Germline assignment: CDR1 MRHNA and CDR2 SNTAGT. V was clipped by 3 bases and J by 7 bases, with 10 bases between them. This CDR3 has 13 residues. CDR3 region: CASSEKGSQPQHL. The CDR3 bases are TGTGCCAGCAGTGAAAAGGGGAGCCAGCCCCAGCATTTA.

In this sample, this clonotype turned up many times. The DNA for the CDR3 is TGCGCCAGCAGTCCCCCCCCCTGGACTAGCGGGAGGGCCCTCTCTTACAATGAGCAGTTCTTC. Amino acid sequence: CASSPPPWTSGRALSYNEQFF. The genes are TRBV4-1 and TRBJ2-1; 15 bases map to TRBD2. The J segment lost 4 bases and the V segment lost 6 bases, leaving 19 bases of the junction unmatched. The germline CDR1 and CDR2 sequences are MGHRA and YSYEKL. CDR3 length: 21 residues.

This clonotype was found many times. The V and J genes are TRBV29-1 and TRBJ2-1; 13 bases line up with TRBD2. Germline trimming cut 3 bases from V and 4 bases from J; bases unmatched to any gene: 3. From germline, CDR1 is SQVTM and CDR2 ANQGSEA. The CDR3 covers 15 residues. The CDR3 here is CSVEGTSGVYNEQFF. In nucleotides, the CDR3 is TGCAGCGTTGAGGGGACTAGCGGGGTTTACAATGAGCAGTTCTTC.

This clonotype was detected ten times or more. The chain links TRBV11-2 to TRBJ2-7; no definite D call. The CDR3 has 11 amino acids. The germline V and J ends were trimmed by 4 bases and 4 bases, with 5 bases remaining between them. Germline V gene lookup returns CDR1 SGHAT and CDR2 FQNNGV. The CDR3 DNA is TGTGCCAGCAGCTCGCAGTACGAGCAGTACTTC. It yields the protein CASSSQYEQYF.

Many counts were recorded for this clonotype. The chain combines TRBV7-3 with TRBJ2-5; TRBD2 might be the D (5 bases). Germline-derived CDR1 and CDR2 are SGHTA and FQGTGA. Trimming shortened V by 2 bases and J by 2 bases, and 9 bases separated the two germline ends. The CDR3 loop spans 14 amino acids. The CDR3 protein is CASSLSSGQETQYF. CDR3 DNA sequence: TGTGCCAGCAGCTTATCGAGCGGACAAGAGACCCAGTACTTC.

This clonotype was found many times. This chain links TRBV11-1 with TRBJ2-2; no clear D gene. With 4 bases removed from V and 4 bases from J, the gap between germline ends came to 10 bases. The CDR3 is made up of 14 amino acids. CDR1 is SGHAT, CDR2 FQDESV, per germline (reference sequence). The CDR3 DNA is TGTGCCAGCAGCTCCCGGGCGAGCACCGGGGAGCTGTTTTTT. Its translation: CASSSRASTGELFF.

This clonotype was seen many times. The genes are TRBV7-6 and TRBJ2-1, with D possibly matching TRBD1 (6 bases). Germline lookup yields CDR1 SGHVS and CDR2 FNYEAQ. The CDR3 runs to 17 residues. V was trimmed by 1 base and J by 7 bases, leaving 20 bases between them. Here the CDR3 DNA reads TGTGCCAGCAGCTTAGTTAGCCGGGACAACTTACTTAATGAGCAGTTCTTC. Its protein is CASSLVSRDNLLNEQFF.

This clonotype was found many times. CDR3 sequence reads: CASSPVQATDTQYF. The DNA for the CDR3 is TGTGCCAGCAGCCCGGTACAGGCAACAGATACGCAGTATTTT. The chain joins TRBV5-6 to TRBJ2-3, with D possibly being TRBD1 (5 bases). The ends were cut back, 4 bases at V and 3 bases at J, with 12 bases in the middle. Germline V gene sequence: CDR1 SGHDT, CDR2 YYEEEE. CDR3 length: 14 residues.

This clonotype showed up many times. The chain couples TRBV7-8 to TRBJ2-7; 7 bases map to TRBD2. The CDR3 contains 17 residues. Germline V CDR1 and CDR2: SGHVS, FQNEAQ. The junction had 14 bases not matched to a gene; V was cut back by 5 bases and J by 1 base. The CDR3 protein is CASSLRSGGSTSYEQYF. As DNA, the CDR3 is TGTGCCAGCAGCCTTAGGAGCGGCGGGAGTACGTCCTACGAGCAGTACTTC.

The sample holds many counts of this clonotype. The chain couples TRBV4-3 to TRBJ2-5, with 12 bases aligning to TRBD2. The germline gives CDR1 LGHNA, CDR2 YSLEER. The CDR3 has 15 amino acids. Unmatched junction bases numbered 5, after V lost 0 bases and J lost 9 bases. The CDR3 nucleotides read TGCGCCAGCAGCCAAGATTTCCTAGCGGGAGGGGCCCAGTACTTC. This encodes CASSQDFLAGGAQYF.

The table lists this clonotype with many counts. The chain combines TRBV28 with TRBJ2-7, with 7 bases aligning to TRBD2. This CDR3 has 13 amino acids. CDR1 is MDHEN and CDR2 is SYDVKM in the germline V gene. The ends lost 8 bases at V and 5 bases at J; junction bases unmatched: 9. This chain's CDR3 is CASGGGVPHEQYF. Written as DNA, the CDR3 is TGTGCCAGCGGGGGGGGGGTACCCCACGAGCAGTACTTC.

The sample holds many counts of this clonotype. The genes are TRBV20-1 and TRBJ2-1; maybe TRBD2 (7 bases). Germline CDR1 reads DFQATT; CDR2 reads SNEGSKA (reference sequence). V lost 3 bases, J lost 8 bases, and 14 bases lay in between. There are 13 residues in the CDR3. This CDR3 reads CSARGGLLDEQFF. In DNA, the CDR3 is TGCAGTGCTAGGGGGGGGCTATTGGATGAGCAGTTCTTC.